The clone carrying this T cell receptor beta chain has only one observation. This entry is derived from a study of blood T cell repertoires in COVID-19. Study in general: Sites in the United States, Italy and Spain provided acute and convalescent COVID-19 samples. From T cells, B-cell-depleted T cells, or PBMCs came the material, which was cDNA or gDNA.

Cohort 3 donors were reported recovered after two negative PCRs, clearance, or symptom resolution. Data came from immunoSEQ multiplex PCR; TCRdb stores just in-frame clones and leaves some out. The data show some 320,000 clones, with over 85% seen just once and 2% to 3% held by the top ten. This CDR3 spans 14 amino acids. Germline-derived CDR1 and CDR2 are SGHTA and FQGNSA. V was cut by 3 bases and J by 11 bases, with 14 bases left in between. This chain uses TRBV7-2 with TRBJ1-6; D ambiguous. The TCR was taken from a man in his 60s who had recovered from COVID-19. The sample was PBMCs or T cells enriched from blood (not recorded which). In DNA form, the CDR3 reads TGTGCCAGCAGCTTTCCGGGGAGACAAACACCCCTCCACTTT. Its translation is CASSFPGRQTPLHF.